This T cell receptor beta chain is drawn from a study of blood T cell repertoires in COVID-19. Details on this clone: Its ends do not fully match the called genes, so a read error is possible.

The method was immunoSEQ multiplex PCR; TCRdb's version includes in-frame clones alone and lacks a portion of them. The repertoire holds about 240,000 clones, with roughly 86% as singletons. The CDR3 length is 17 residues. The germline V gene has CDR1 SSHAT and CDR2 FNYEAQ (reference sequence). The V and J genes are TRBV7-7 and TRBJ2-1; 8 bases line up with TRBD2. Sample: PBMCs or T cells enriched from blood (not recorded which). This receptor was identified in a woman in her thirties or forties with acute COVID-19. CDR3 residues: CASSQGLLAETSDEQFF. The DNA of the CDR3 is TGTGCTAGCAGCCAGGGGTTACTAGCGGAGACATCTGATGAGCAGTTCTTC.